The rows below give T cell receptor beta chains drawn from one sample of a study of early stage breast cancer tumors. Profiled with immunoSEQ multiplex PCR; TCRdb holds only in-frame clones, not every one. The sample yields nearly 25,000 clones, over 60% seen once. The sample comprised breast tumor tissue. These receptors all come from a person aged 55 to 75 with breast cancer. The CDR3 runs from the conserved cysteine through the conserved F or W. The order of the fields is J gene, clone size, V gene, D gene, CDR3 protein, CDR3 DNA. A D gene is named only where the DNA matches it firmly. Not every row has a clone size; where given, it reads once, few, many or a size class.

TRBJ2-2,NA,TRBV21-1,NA,CASSSYSDRPNTGELFF,TGTGCCAGCAGCTCTTATTCGGACAGGCCGAACACCGGGGAGCTGTTTTTT
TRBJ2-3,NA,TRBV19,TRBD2,CASSSSGKGTDTQYF,TGTGCCAGTAGTAGTAGCGGGAAAGGAACAGATACGCAGTATTTT
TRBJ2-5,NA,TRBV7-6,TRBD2,CASSPTGTSGRETQYF,TGTGCCAGCAGCCCCACCGGGACTAGCGGGAGAGAGACCCAGTACTTC
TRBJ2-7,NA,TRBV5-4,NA,CASSSRDNYEQYF,TGTGCCAGCAGCAGCCGGGACAACTACGAGCAGTACTTC
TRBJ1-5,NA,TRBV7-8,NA,CASSFGLLDQPQHF,TGTGCCAGCAGCTTCGGGTTACTAGATCAGCCCCAGCATTTT
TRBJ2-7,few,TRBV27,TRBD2,CASSLRTSGLTPNEQYF,TGTGCCAGCAGTTTAAGAACTAGCGGGCTCACTCCTAACGAGCAGTACTTC
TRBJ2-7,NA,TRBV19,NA,CASSSRGEQYF,TGTGCCAGTAGTTCCCGGGGCGAGCAGTACTTC
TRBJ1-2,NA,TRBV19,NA,CASRSRGTVGYTF,TGTGCCAGTAGGTCCAGGGGAACGGTGGGCTACACCTTC
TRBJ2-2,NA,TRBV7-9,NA,CASSFSGPNTGELFF,TGTGCCAGCAGCTTTAGCGGCCCGAACACCGGGGAGCTGTTTTTT
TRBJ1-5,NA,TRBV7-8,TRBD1,CASEIGQGNQPQHF,TGTGCCAGCGAGATAGGACAGGGGAATCAGCCCCAGCATTTT
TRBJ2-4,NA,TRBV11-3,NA,CASSLTSSNIQYF,TGTGCCAGCAGCTTGACAAGCTCAAACATTCAGTACTTC
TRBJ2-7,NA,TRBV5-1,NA,CASSMTSSYEQYF,TGCGCCAGCAGCATGACTAGCTCCTACGAGCAGTACTTC
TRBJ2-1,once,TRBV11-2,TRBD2,CASSRRGLAGVNQHNEQFF,TGTGCCAGCAGCCGTCGGGGACTAGCGGGAGTTAATCAGCACAATGAGCAGTTCTTC
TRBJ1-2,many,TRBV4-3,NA,CASSQSQGGYGYTF,TGCGCCAGCAGCCAATCTCAGGGTGGTTATGGCTACACCTTC
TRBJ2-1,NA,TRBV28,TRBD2,CASSSGLVYYNEQFF,TGTGCCAGCAGCTCGGGACTAGTTTACTACAATGAGCAGTTCTTC
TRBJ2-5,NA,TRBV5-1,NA,CASSLRGKKTQYF,TGCGCCAGCAGCTTGAGGGGGAAAAAGACCCAGTACTTC
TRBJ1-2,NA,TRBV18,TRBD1,CASSRDRASLGYTF,TGTGCCAGCTCACGGGACAGGGCCTCCCTTGGCTACACCTTC
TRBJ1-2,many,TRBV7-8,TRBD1,CASSSPGTGNYGYTF,TGTGCCAGCAGCTCCCCCGGGACAGGAAACTATGGCTACACCTTC
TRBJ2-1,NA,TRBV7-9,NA,CASSPDSLGEQFF,TGTGCCAGCAGCCCGGACAGTCTAGGCGAGCAGTTCTTC
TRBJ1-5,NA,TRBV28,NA,CASSFSGRDSNQPQHF,TGTGCCAGCAGTTTTTCAGGGAGGGATAGCAATCAGCCCCAGCATTTT
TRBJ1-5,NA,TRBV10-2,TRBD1,CASTTGADQPQHF,TGCGCCAGCACGACAGGGGCCGATCAGCCCCAGCATTTT
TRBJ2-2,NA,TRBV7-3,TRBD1,CASSHYRDRGTGELFF,TGTGCCAGCAGTCATTACCGGGACAGGGGCACCGGGGAGCTGTTTTTT
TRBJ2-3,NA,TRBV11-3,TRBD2,CASSLGVAGSDTQYF,TGTGCCAGCAGCTTAGGGGTAGCGGGATCGGATACGCAGTATTTT
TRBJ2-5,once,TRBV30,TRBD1,CAWSGGQGFGETQYF,TGTGCCTGGAGTGGGGGACAGGGGTTCGGTGAGACCCAGTACTTC
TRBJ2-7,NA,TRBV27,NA,CASSFQGGDSFRYEQYF,TGTGCCAGCAGTTTCCAAGGCGGGGACAGTTTTAGGTACGAGCAGTACTTC
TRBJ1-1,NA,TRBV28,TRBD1,CASSPPRGPAFF,TGTGCCAGCAGTCCCCCCAGGGGGCCTGCTTTCTTT
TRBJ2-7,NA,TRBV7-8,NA,CASSLRQTMRYEQYF,TGTGCCAGCAGCTTACGGCAGACCATGAGGTACGAGCAGTACTTC
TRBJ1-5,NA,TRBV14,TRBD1,CASSQVRQGAGQPQHF,TGTGCCAGCAGCCAAGTACGGCAGGGGGCGGGTCAGCCCCAGCATTTT
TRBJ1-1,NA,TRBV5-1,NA,CASQTIPAGAEAFF,TGCGCCAGCCAAACAATCCCGGCAGGGGCCGAAGCTTTCTTT
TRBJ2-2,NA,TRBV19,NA,CASSSQGTGELFF,TGTGCCAGTAGTAGCCAGGGGACCGGGGAGCTGTTTTTT
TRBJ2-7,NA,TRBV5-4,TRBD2,CASSHTGTTDEQYF,TGCGCCAGCAGCCATACCGGGACTACTGACGAGCAGTACTTC
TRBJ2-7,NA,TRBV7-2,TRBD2,CASSTGAGVGYREQYF,TGTGCCAGCAGCACAGGAGCGGGAGTGGGGTATAGAGAGCAGTACTTC
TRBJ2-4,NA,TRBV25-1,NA,CASSERGGVKNIQYF,TGTGCCAGCAGTGAAAGAGGTGGCGTCAAAAACATTCAGTACTTC
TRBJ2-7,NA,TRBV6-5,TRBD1,CASSYSTGVTEQYF,TGTGCCAGCAGTTACTCGACAGGGGTGACCGAGCAGTACTTC
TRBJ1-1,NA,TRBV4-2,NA,CASSQVSLGWGGETEAFF,TGTGCCAGCAGCCAAGTCTCTTTAGGATGGGGAGGAGAGACTGAAGCTTTCTTT
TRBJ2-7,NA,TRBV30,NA,CAWSGGGSSYEQYF,TGTGCCTGGAGTGGGGGGGGCTCTTCCTACGAGCAGTACTTC
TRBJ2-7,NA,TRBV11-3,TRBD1,CASSSGDRGYYEQYF,TGTGCCAGCAGCTCCGGGGACAGGGGCTACTACGAGCAGTACTTC
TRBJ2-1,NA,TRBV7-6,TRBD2,CASSLRAGGNEQFF,TGTGCCAGCAGCCTCCGGGCGGGGGGCAATGAGCAGTTCTTC
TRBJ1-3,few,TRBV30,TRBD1,CAWSVTGGSYSGNTIYF,TGTGCCTGGAGTGTGACAGGGGGCTCTTACTCTGGAAACACCATATATTTT
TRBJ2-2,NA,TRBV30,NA,CAWSDYHTGELFF,TGTGCCTGGAGTGATTATCACACCGGGGAGCTGTTTTTT
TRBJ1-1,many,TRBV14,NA,CASSWGSGTEAFF,TGTGCCAGCAGCTGGGGCAGTGGGACTGAAGCTTTCTTT
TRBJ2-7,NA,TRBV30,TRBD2,CAWRKPGGRSYEQYF,TGTGCCTGGAGAAAACCGGGGGGGCGATCCTACGAGCAGTACTTC
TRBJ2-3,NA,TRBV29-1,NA,CSVTGSTDTQYF,TGCAGCGTTACGGGGAGTACCGATACGCAGTATTTT
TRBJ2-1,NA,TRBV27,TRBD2,CASSFRFIAGGLHEQFF,TGTGCCAGCAGCTTTAGGTTTATAGCGGGAGGTCTCCATGAGCAGTTCTTC
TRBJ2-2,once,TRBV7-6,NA,CASSIDRLTGELFF,TGTGCCAGCAGTATAGACAGATTGACCGGGGAGCTGTTTTTT
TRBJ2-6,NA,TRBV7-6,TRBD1,CASSPYRGLGANVLTF,TGTGCCAGCAGCCCGTACAGGGGGCTTGGGGCCAACGTCCTGACTTTC
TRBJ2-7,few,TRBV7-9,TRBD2,CASSLVTSQLAGGSEQYF,TGTGCCAGCAGCTTAGTGACGTCCCAACTAGCGGGAGGTTCCGAGCAGTACTTC